This T cell receptor beta chain was obtained from a study of identical twins. General observations from the study: Conclusions leaned on cross-sectional statistical analysis and did not track the same donors over time.

A universal primer site came from template switching; cDNA carried unique molecular identifiers. Each CDR3 protein gets one entry after TCRdb re-called the 5' RACE reads with MiXCR. The sample includes about 530,000 distinct CDR3 sequences, around 24% of them seen just once. In the case of this clonotype: The antigen remains undetermined.

These records were also assigned to another study, of yellow fever vaccine responses in identical twins.

Sequences were obtained from CD4+ T cells sorted from blood. The TCR originated in a woman between 18 and 30 years old in good health.

This CDR3 is CATSDLQTSGTGELFF. The CDR3, as DNA: TGTGCCACCAGTGATTTGCAGACTAGCGGGACCGGGGAGCTGTTTTTT. This rearrangement joins TRBV24-1 to TRBJ2-2; 10 nucleotides agree with TRBD2. V trimming: 0 bases; J trimming: 5 bases; junction bases outside the gene matches: 2. Germline CDR1 reads KGHDR; CDR2 reads SFDVKD. The CDR3 runs to 16 residues.